This TCR beta chain originates from a study of shared clonotypes between healthy human individuals. Generated by immunoSEQ multiplex PCR, the TCRdb table keeps only in-frame clones and is missing some. The table has 1.4 million or so clones, about 98.5% seen once. The V end was cut by 0 bases, the J end by 0 bases, with 16 bases between. The CDR3 length is 18 residues. Germline assignment: CDR1 SGHKS and CDR2 YYEKEE (reference sequence). The sample comprised naive CD4+ T cells sorted from blood. The sample's subset: CD45RA+ positively selected. The rearrangement uses TRBV5-5 and TRBJ1-5; no reliable D call. The sequence came from a man younger than 45 in good health. The CDR3 DNA reads TGTGCCAGCAGCTTGGTGCTGGGCGGTGGTAATAGCAATCAGCCCCAGCATTTT. This sequence encodes CASSLVLGGGNSNQPQHF.